This TCR beta chain emerged from a study of beta chain features in type 1 diabetes. Findings and limits, study-wide: The study found moderately but significantly shorter TCRB CDR3s in all four CD4+ subsets of Type 1 diabetes patients.

Details on this clone: Its antigen is as yet unknown.

As every portion of the isolated RNA was reverse transcribed, the sequencing read expressed TCRB transcripts. Produced via immunoSEQ multiplex PCR; TCRdb's table is partial and in-frame only. The sample comprises approximately 160,000 clones, 7.5% to 10% of which are singletons, and 0.55% to 0.75% rests with the top ten. Germline values: CDR1 SGHNT, CDR2 YYREEE (reference sequence). This CDR3 region has 16 residues. Losses at the gene ends were 9 bases for V and 2 bases for J; bases not matched to a gene: 14. Sorting with CD45RO/CCR7/CD25/CD127/CD95/CD27 yielded naive, central memory, regulatory and stem-like memory CD4+ cells.

Sequencing input: central memory CD4+ T cells from blood. The chain has TRBV5-4 and TRBJ1-2, with 9 bases fitting TRBD1. This TCR was sampled from a man between 18 and 35 years old in good health. CDR3 loop: CATGRTGTGSNYGYTF. For the CDR3, the DNA is TGTGCCACAGGTCGGACCGGGACAGGGTCCAACTATGGCTACACCTTC.